Sequencing of this T cell receptor (beta chain) was carried out in a study of blood T cell repertoires in COVID-19. Across the study: COVID-19 samples, acute and convalescent, were from the United States, Italy and Spain. Sources were T cells, B-cell-depleted T cells, or PBMCs; the material itself was cDNA or gDNA.

Trimming cost V 1 base and J 4 bases, with 16 bases left between them. Germline V lookup: CDR1 SNHLY, CDR2 FYNNEI. The CDR3 is made up of 16 amino acids. Original processing notes: Reference gene primer amplification gave nucleated cell count estimates. Repertoires were generated with immunoSEQ multiplex PCR, while TCRdb's copy carries only in-frame clones and drops some. That table gives V, J and clone size, and the DNA gave D and trimming. The table includes about 92,000 clones, around 75% detected once. Input material: peripheral blood. This rearrangement joins TRBV2 to TRBJ1-1; possibly TRBD1 for D (5 bases). The clonotype comes from a woman aged 80 or over with active or convalescent COVID-19. In DNA form, the CDR3 reads TGTGCCAGCAGTGAAGTGGGGGGAGGGTTGTCCACTGAAGCTTTCTTT. Its translation is CASSEVGGGLSTEAFF.